The 17 T cell receptor beta chains in this list originate from one sample, sequenced in a study of shared clonotypes between healthy human individuals. Data came from immunoSEQ multiplex PCR; TCRdb stores just in-frame clones and leaves some out. The sample records millions of clones, 85% to 95% being singletons. Specimen: naive CD4+ T cells sorted from blood. Indicated subset: CD45RA+ positively selected. The receptors shown here come from a young man in good health.

This chain links TRBV28 with TRBJ1-5; the D gene is possibly TRBD1 (6 bases). The CDR3 has 14 residues. The V end was cut by 3 bases, the J end by 7 bases, with 13 bases between. Germline-derived CDR1 and CDR2 are MDHEN and SYDVKM. CDR3 DNA sequence: TGTGCCAGCAGTTTTTGGGGGGCAGGGCAGCCCCAGCATTTT. It encodes CASSFWGAGQPQHF.

The CDR3 protein is CASSFRTVGGEAFF. The CDR3 region has the DNA TGTGCCAGCAGTTTCCGGACTGTGGGGGGTGAAGCTTTCTTT. This chain uses TRBV28 with TRBJ1-1, with D tentatively TRBD1 (5 bases). Germline V CDR1 and CDR2: MDHEN, SYDVKM. The V and J ends lost 3 bases and 7 bases respectively, with 15 bases between them. CDR3 length equals 14 residues.

DNA for the CDR3: TGTGCCAGCAGTCCAGGGGTCATTAATGAAAAACTGTTTTTT. Amino acid sequence: CASSPGVINEKLFF. The rearrangement uses TRBV6-5 and TRBJ1-4; tentatively, D is TRBD1 (6 bases). V lost 5 bases, J lost 4 bases, and 11 bases lay in between. CDR3 size: 14 residues. The germline gives CDR1 MNHEY, CDR2 SVGAGI.

The chain is built from TRBV6-6 and TRBJ2-7; D unresolved. The germline CDR1 and CDR2 sequences are MNHNY and SVGAGI (reference sequence). The CDR3 sequence is 12 residues long. V was shortened by 2 bases and J by 5 bases, with 7 bases between the two germline ends. CDR3 nucleotide sequence: TGTGCCAGCAGTTACAGTAAGAACGAGCAGTACTTC. Protein: CASSYSKNEQYF.

The chain combines TRBV19 with TRBJ2-3; TRBD2 agrees at 10 bases. This CDR3 comprises 16 residues. J was trimmed by 3 bases and V by 0 bases; bases with no gene match: 3. Germline-derived CDR1 and CDR2 are LNHDA and SQIVND (reference sequence). As DNA, the CDR3 is TGTGCCAGTAGTATAGATAGCGGGGGGTTAACAGATACGCAGTATTTT. As protein: CASSIDSGGLTDTQYF.

The chain uses TRBV10-2 and TRBJ2-7, with TRBD1 matching 8 bases. The V gene's germline CDR1 is WSHSY and CDR2 SAAADI. The V gene end was trimmed by 2 bases and the J gene end by 2 bases; junction bases not matched to a gene: 8. This CDR3 comprises 16 residues. CDR3 sequence reads: CASSEGDRGKTYEQYF. The CDR3, as DNA: TGCGCCAGCAGTGAGGGAGACAGGGGAAAAACCTACGAGCAGTACTTC.

The chain is built from TRBV5-1 and TRBJ2-5; a weak D match, TRBD2 (6 bases). V lost 2 bases and J lost 1, with 15 bases in between. The germline V gene encodes CDR1 SGHRS and CDR2 YFSETQ. This CDR3 has 16 residues. In DNA form, the CDR3 reads TGCGCCAGCAGCTTTGGGGGGAATCATATCCAAGAGACCCAGTACTTC. Encoded protein: CASSFGGNHIQETQYF.

This clone was seen a single time. The chain couples TRBV6-5 to TRBJ1-2; the match to TRBD1 covers 10 bases. The CDR3 is 13 residues long. CDR1 MNHEY and CDR2 SVGAGI come from the germline V gene. The trim removed 6 bases at V and 6 bases at J, leaving 4 bases unmatched. The CDR3 DNA reads TGTGCCAGCAGGCGGGGGACAGGGGATGGCTACACCTTC. Residues: CASRRGTGDGYTF.

With respect to this clone: Other DNA sequences in this sample translate to the same CDR3. The chain recombines TRBV28 with TRBJ2-7, with unresolved D. Deletions cut 3 bases from V and 5 bases from J, with 5 bases between. CDR1 is MDHEN, CDR2 SYDVKM, per germline. This CDR3 is built from 11 residues. DNA for the CDR3: TGTGCCAGCAGTTTGAACCACGAGCAGTACTTC. Translation: CASSLNHEQYF.

V usage is TRBV2 and J usage is TRBJ2-7; 7 bases align to TRBD2. The junction had 7 bases not matched to a gene; V was cut back by 6 bases and J by 2 bases. Germline CDR1 reads SNHLY; CDR2 reads FYNNEI. This CDR3 spans 14 amino acids. This CDR3 is CASRESGETYEQYF. CDR3 coding DNA: TGTGCCAGCAGGGAAAGCGGGGAGACCTACGAGCAGTACTTC.

The chain joins TRBV10-1 to TRBJ2-2; TRBD2 matches 8 bases. The V and J ends lost 4 bases and 3 bases, in that order; junction bases with no gene match: 4. Germline V CDR1 and CDR2: WNHNN, SYGVQD (reference sequence). The CDR3 is 15 residues long. The CDR3 DNA sequence: TGCGCCAGCAGTGTTTCCGGGGGGGACACCGGGGAGCTGTTTTTT. Residues: CASSVSGGDTGELFF.

The chain links TRBV7-2 to TRBJ2-7, with a tentative D call TRBD2 (5 bases). This CDR3 is built from 14 residues. V was cut by 1 base and J by 2 bases, with 9 bases left in between. Germline loops: CDR1 SGHTA, CDR2 FQGNSA. Here the CDR3 DNA reads TGTGCCAGCAGCTTAGTAGCGATGACCTACGAGCAGTACTTC. This sequence encodes CASSLVAMTYEQYF.

This chain links TRBV2 with TRBJ2-7, with D perhaps matching TRBD1 (6 bases). CDR3 length: 13 amino acids. Germline CDR1 is SNHLY and CDR2 is FYNNEI. Between the trimmed V and J ends, which lost 6 bases and 4 bases, there was a span of 13 bases. Here the CDR3 DNA reads TGTGCCAGCAGCTGGGTGACAGGTTACGAGCAGTACTTC. Residues: CASSWVTGYEQYF. Drawing the rest from reference TRBV2 and TRBJ2-7, the complete variable domain is EPEVTQTPSHQVTQMGQEVILRCVPISNHLYFYWYRQILGQKVEFLVSFYNNEISEKSEIFDDQFSVERPDGSNFTLKIRSTKLEDSAMYFCASSWVTGYEQYFGPGTRLTVT.

About this clone itself: At the DNA level, this CDR3 is encoded by other sequences in the same sample as well. J is TRBJ1-2 and V is TRBV10-3; no definite D call. CDR3 length equals 12 residues. CDR1 and CDR2 (germline): ENHRY, SYGVKD. V was clipped by 0 bases and J by 8 bases, with 7 bases between them. In DNA, the CDR3 is TGTGCCATCAGTGAGTCGGAGGGCGGCTACACCTTC. It encodes CAISESEGGYTF.

The rearrangement uses TRBV7-2 and TRBJ2-7; no firm D call. The V gene lost 5 bases and the J gene lost 2 bases, with 10 bases spanning the gap. This CDR3 has 13 residues. From germline, CDR1 is SGHTA and CDR2 FQGNSA. The CDR3 DNA reads as TGTGCCAGCAGCCGGACGTACACCTACGAGCAGTACTTC. Residues: CASSRTYTYEQYF.

The chain uses TRBV9 and TRBJ2-7; the D gene is possibly TRBD2 (6 bases). Germline CDR1 is SGDLS and CDR2 is YYNGEE. V was clipped by 0 bases and J by 6 bases, with 13 bases between them. The CDR3 has 14 residues. CDR3 region: CASSVEGWEAEQYF. In DNA form, the CDR3 reads TGTGCCAGCAGCGTAGAGGGGTGGGAGGCCGAGCAGTACTTC. Full variable domain (remainder filled in from reference TRBV9 and TRBJ2-7): DSGVTQTPKHLITATGQRVTLRCSPRSGDLSVYWYQQSLDQGLQFLIQYYNGEERAKGNILERFSAQQFPDLHSELNLSSLELGDSALYFCASSVEGWEAEQYFGPGTRLTVT.

The CDR3 spells CASSPGGTEAYFYGYTF. The CDR3 coding sequence is TGTGCCAGCAGCCCGGGGGGGACAGAAGCTTATTTCTATGGCTACACCTTC. The gene calls are TRBV7-9 and TRBJ1-2; 7 positions match TRBD1. Germline V gives CDR1 SEHNR, CDR2 FQNEAQ (reference sequence). Unmatched junction bases numbered 16, after V lost 5 bases and J lost 4 bases. CDR3 length equals 17 residues.